This entry lists 7 T cell receptor beta chains sequenced from one sample in a study of prognosis after radiotherapy for stage I lung cancer. Template was genomic DNA; TCR beta CDR3 amplified in two multiplex PCR rounds. Round one of PCR was performed, and it used primers specific to each TRBV and TRBJ gene. TCRdb reprocessed the multiplex PCR reads via MiXCR and lists one record per CDR3 protein. Altogether about 16,000 distinct CDR3 sequences are present, under 50% being singletons, with the ten largest covering about two fifths. The source material was PBMCs, sampled before or after stereotactic body radiation therapy (not recorded which). The origin of the receptors is a donor over 45 with non-small cell lung cancer.

This chain links TRBV7-3 with TRBJ1-1; no definite D call. Between the trimmed V and J ends, which lost 4 bases and 4 bases, there was a span of 4 bases. Per germline, CDR1 SGHTA and CDR2 FQGTGA. The CDR3 consists of 11 residues. The CDR3 loop is CASSSSTEAFF. The CDR3 DNA reads as TGTGCCAGCAGCTCCTCCACTGAAGCTTTCTTT.

Within the sample, this clonotype is medium-sized. V usage is TRBV28 and J usage is TRBJ2-1, with a tentative D call TRBD2 (5 bases). The V and J ends lost 1 base and 4 bases respectively, with 8 bases between them. The CDR3 runs to 14 residues. Looked up from germline, CDR1 is MDHEN and CDR2 is SYDVKM. CDR3 region: CASSLFPGYNEQFF. CDR3 sequence (DNA): TGTGCCAGCAGTTTATTTCCGGGGTACAATGAGCAGTTCTTC. Filled out from reference TRBV28 and TRBJ2-1, the complete variable domain reads DVKVTQSSRYLVKRTGEKVFLECVQDMDHENMFWYRQDPGLGLRLIYFSYDVKMKEKGDIPEGYSVSREKKERFSLILESASTNQTSMYLCASSLFPGYNEQFFGPGTRLTVL.

As to this clonotype: This is likely an artifact of a read error, given a far larger clone one base away. The chain uses TRBV6-9 and TRBJ1-3, with 9 bases that match TRBD1. There are 16 residues in the CDR3. The junction had 7 bases not matched to a gene; V was cut back by 4 bases and J by 3 bases. Germline V gene lookup returns CDR1 MNHGY and CDR2 SVAAGI. CDR3 bases: TGTGCCAGCAGTTGGGAAAGGACAGGGGTTGGAAACACCATATATTTT. Translating gives CASSWERTGVGNTIYF.

On this clonotype: Sequence at one end of the junction differs from germline and may be a read error. The CDR3: CASSLASKVLTF. The CDR3 coding sequence is TGCGCCAGCAGCTTGGCGAGCAAAGTCCTTACTTTC. V is TRBV5-1 and J is TRBJ2-6; D ambiguous. Germline CDR1 is SGHRS and CDR2 is YFSETQ. The CDR3 consists of 12 residues.

This sequence joins TRBV20-1 and TRBJ1-6, with D unclear. The CDR3 length is 14 residues. The germline CDR1 and CDR2 sequences are DFQATT and SNEGSKA (reference sequence). V lost 2 bases, J lost 7 bases, and 12 bases lay in between. The CDR3 here is CSARLSAVNSPLHF. As DNA, the CDR3 is TGCAGTGCTAGACTAAGTGCGGTAAATTCACCCCTCCACTTT.

The rearrangement links TRBV20-1 to TRBJ2-1, with TRBD2 identical over 7 bases. The junction had 15 bases not matched to a gene; V was cut back by 5 bases and J by 8 bases. Germline loops: CDR1 DFQATT, CDR2 SNEGSKA (reference sequence). The CDR3 is made up of 15 amino acids. The CDR3 bases are TGCAGTGCTCTCGCTAGCGGTCGGAGGGCCCATGAGCAGTTCTTC. It translates to CSALASGRRAHEQFF.

By sample fraction, this clonotype is medium-sized. The V and J genes are TRBV27 and TRBJ2-1; 9 nucleotides agree with TRBD1. The J segment lost 8 bases and the V segment lost 4 bases, leaving 9 bases of the junction unmatched. Per the germline V gene, CDR1 is MNHEY and CDR2 is SMNVEV (reference sequence). This CDR3 contains 15 residues. CDR3 loop: CASSSPGTGRHEQFF. The CDR3 DNA follows: TGTGCCAGCAGTTCCCCCGGGACAGGGCGCCATGAGCAGTTCTTC.